This passage covers 30 T cell receptor beta chains from one sample sequenced in a study of blood T cell repertoires in COVID-19. The data were produced by immunoSEQ multiplex PCR, yet TCRdb's version contains in-frame clones alone and is incomplete. The sample has about 51,000 clones; around 93% are singletons. Sequenced sample: peripheral blood. The receptor source for this set is a man aged 50-60 years with acute or convalescent COVID-19.

V and J are TRBV5-6 and TRBJ2-2, with D possibly matching TRBD1 (6 bases). With 1 base removed from V and 5 bases from J, the gap between germline ends came to 21 bases. The CDR3 consists of 18 residues. Looked up from germline, CDR1 is SGHDT and CDR2 is YYEEEE. This CDR3 reads CASSLTSGVSIRTGELFF. The CDR3 DNA is TGTGCCAGCAGCTTGACGTCAGGGGTGTCCATTAGGACCGGGGAGCTGTTTTTT.

This clone was counted a single time. The chain recombines TRBV7-3 with TRBJ2-7; D may be TRBD1 (6 bases). Germline V lookup: CDR1 SGHTA, CDR2 FQGTGA. The CDR3 totals 13 residues. The V end was cut by 5 bases, the J end by 7 bases, with 15 bases between. CDR3 loop: CASSLKQGMEQYF. The CDR3 DNA sequence: TGTGCCAGCAGCCTAAAACAGGGAATGGAGCAGTACTTC.

The chain is built from TRBV30 and TRBJ2-7, with 7 bases identical to TRBD1. The germline gives CDR1 GTSNPN, CDR2 SVGIG (reference sequence). V lost 2 bases, J lost 5 bases, and 12 bases stayed unmatched. The CDR3 runs to 15 residues. CDR3: CAWSPRDRDGHEQYF. CDR3 sequence (DNA): TGTGCCTGGAGTCCACGCGACAGGGATGGGCACGAGCAGTACTTC.

The chain combines TRBV2 with TRBJ1-3; D not resolved. Germline V lookup: CDR1 SNHLY, CDR2 FYNNEI. Trimming cost V 4 bases and J 0 bases, with 7 bases left between them. The CDR3 loop spans 14 amino acids. For the CDR3, the DNA is TGTGCCAGCAGTGGTGGCCTCTCTGGAAACACCATATATTTT. Protein: CASSGGLSGNTIYF.

The V call is TRBV5-1, the J call TRBJ2-7; 7 bases are a match to TRBD1. Trimming took 4 bases from V and 3 from J; bases not matched to a gene: 7. The CDR3 covers 14 residues. The germline CDR1 and CDR2 sequences are SGHRS and YFSETQ. DNA of the CDR3: TGCGCCAGCAGCCCGGGACAGCTCAACTACGAGCAGTACTTC. Translation: CASSPGQLNYEQYF.

The chain links TRBV30 to TRBJ1-5, with 8 bases that match TRBD1. This CDR3 is 14 amino acids long. V shed 2 bases and J 5 bases; nucleotides not matched to a gene: 5. Per germline, CDR1 GTSNPN and CDR2 SVGIG (reference sequence). CDR3 sequence (DNA): TGTGCCTGGAGTCAGACAGGGGCTGATCAGCCCCAGCATTTT. This encodes CAWSQTGADQPQHF.

The chain employs TRBV14 and TRBJ1-2, with D possibly matching TRBD1 (5 bases). Germline V gene data show CDR1 as SGHDN and CDR2 as FVKESK. CDR3 size: 12 residues. Deletions cut 6 bases from V and 1 base from J, with 6 bases between. The CDR3 nucleotides are TGTGCCAGCAGTGACAGTAACTATGGCTACACCTTC. Translated: CASSDSNYGYTF.

CDR3 in DNA: TGTGCCAGCGCGAACAGGGCCTTCACAGATACGCAGTATTTT. Protein product: CASANRAFTDTQYF. This chain links TRBV6-5 with TRBJ2-3; D might be TRBD1 (6 bases). The CDR3 is made up of 14 amino acids. The V and J ends lost 8 bases and 2 bases respectively, with 14 bases between them. The germline V gene has CDR1 MNHEY and CDR2 SVGAGI.

The V call is TRBV5-1, the J call TRBJ2-7, with D maybe TRBD2 (5 bases). Trimming removed 4 bases at V and 1 base at J, with 12 bases between. CDR3 length equals 14 residues. CDR1 and CDR2 from the germline V gene are SGHRS and YFSETQ. CDR3: CASSRPGESYEQYF. For the CDR3, the DNA is TGCGCCAGCAGCCGTCCCGGGGAGTCCTACGAGCAGTACTTC.

The rearrangement uses TRBV5-1 and TRBJ1-2, with 9 bases identical to TRBD1. Germline CDR1 and CDR2: SGHRS and YFSETQ. V trimming: 1 base; J trimming: 2 bases; junction bases outside the gene matches: 3. This CDR3 spans 15 amino acids. CDR3 nucleotides: TGCGCCAGCAGCTTGTCCGGGACAGGGAACTATGGCTACACCTTC. Translation gives CASSLSGTGNYGYTF.

V is TRBV2 and J is TRBJ2-5, with D uncertain. Trimming stripped 2 bases from V and 2 bases from J, with 15 bases between. The CDR3 spans 16 residues. Germline lookup yields CDR1 SNHLY and CDR2 FYNNEI. The CDR3 protein is CASSESGLTFQETQYF. DNA of the CDR3: TGTGCCAGCAGTGAAAGTGGGCTAACCTTTCAAGAGACCCAGTACTTC.

This sequence joins TRBV24-1 and TRBJ2-3, with 7 bases lining up with TRBD1. The trim removed 4 bases at V and 5 bases at J, leaving 11 bases unmatched. Germline assignment: CDR1 KGHDR and CDR2 SFDVKD. The CDR3 is 16 amino acids. CDR3 coding DNA: TGTGCCACCAGTGACAGGACAGGCCCCGAGAGAGATACGCAGTATTTT. It yields the protein CATSDRTGPERDTQYF.

This CDR3 reads CASSRGQGEGNTEAFF. DNA of the CDR3: TGTGCCAGCAGCCGGGGACAGGGTGAAGGGAACACTGAAGCTTTCTTT. The rearrangement links TRBV11-2 to TRBJ1-1; 9 bases match TRBD1. V dropped 5 bases and J dropped 1; count of bases not matched to a gene: 8. Germline assignment: CDR1 SGHAT and CDR2 FQNNGV. The length of the CDR3 is 16 residues.

The chain employs TRBV28 and TRBJ1-2; possibly TRBD1 for D (6 bases). Trimming stripped 8 bases from V and 2 bases from J, with 12 bases between. The CDR3 has 13 amino acids. The germline V gene encodes CDR1 MDHEN and CDR2 SYDVKM. The CDR3 reads CASEDSWNYGYTF. CDR3 bases: TGTGCCAGCGAGGACAGTTGGAACTATGGCTACACCTTC.

V gene TRBV12-3 or TRBV12-4 combines with J gene TRBJ1-4; D possibly corresponds to TRBD1 (5 bases). V lost 8 bases to trimming and J lost 6 bases, with 10 bases between them. The CDR3 covers 12 residues. CDR3 in DNA: TGTGCCAGCGGGGCGATCTATGAAAAACTGTTTTTT. It yields the protein CASGAIYEKLFF.

The chain couples TRBV9 to TRBJ2-2; 8 bases line up with TRBD1. The CDR3 is 15 residues long. V shed 1 base and J 7 bases; nucleotides not matched to a gene: 6. Germline V gene sequence: CDR1 SGDLS, CDR2 YYNGEE. The CDR3 sequence: CASSVTGGVGGELFF. The CDR3 region has the DNA TGTGCCAGCAGCGTAACAGGGGGTGTTGGCGGGGAGCTGTTTTTT.

The table lists this clone with a count of one. This chain links TRBV7-2 with TRBJ1-2; D unresolved. The V gene's germline CDR1 is SGHTA and CDR2 FQGNSA. The V end lost 1 base, the J end lost 4 bases, and 16 bases lay between the germline ends. CDR3 size: 16 residues. The chain's CDR3 is CASSLVIGQVLYGYTF. CDR3 in DNA: TGTGCCAGCAGCTTAGTGATCGGCCAGGTGCTCTATGGCTACACCTTC.

The genes are TRBV18 and TRBJ2-3; D possibly corresponds to TRBD2 (6 bases). The CDR3 spans 13 residues. Trimming pared 4 bases from V and 1 base from J, leaving 6 bases between. Per germline, CDR1 KGHSH and CDR2 LQKENI. This CDR3 is CASSRGGTDTQYF. CDR3 DNA: TGTGCCAGCTCACGGGGGGGCACAGATACGCAGTATTTT.

V and J are TRBV5-4 and TRBJ2-3, with D tentatively TRBD1 (5 bases). The germline V gene encodes CDR1 SGHNT and CDR2 YYREEE (reference sequence). The CDR3 loop spans 12 amino acids. Trimming cost V 3 bases and J 7 bases, with 9 bases left between them. The CDR3 protein is CASSSDSYTQYF. In DNA form, the CDR3 reads TGTGCCAGCAGCTCCGACAGTTATACGCAGTATTTT.

This sequence joins TRBV5-1 and TRBJ1-2, with TRBD1 as a possible D gene (6 bases). Germline V gene sequence: CDR1 SGHRS, CDR2 YFSETQ. The CDR3 has 14 residues. Trimming removed 4 bases from V and 7 bases from J, with 17 bases in between. The chain's CDR3 is CASSPGQQGSGYTF. In nucleotides, the CDR3 is TGCGCCAGCAGCCCGGGCCAACAGGGAAGTGGCTACACCTTC.

The CDR3 bases are TGTGCCTGCTGGGACGGGGGCTACGAGCAGTACTTC. Encoded protein: CACWDGGYEQYF. The chain carries TRBV30 and TRBJ2-7; D is perhaps TRBD2 (6 bases). Deletions cut 6 bases from V and 3 bases from J, with 12 bases between. Germline V gene data show CDR1 as GTSNPN and CDR2 as SVGIG (reference sequence). The CDR3 is 12 amino acids.

This clone has just one count. The chain combines TRBV19 with TRBJ2-7, with TRBD1 identical over 7 bases. After removal of 6 bases from V and 3 bases from J, the junction contained 11 bases not matched to a gene. Germline CDR1 is LNHDA and CDR2 is SQIVND (reference sequence). The length of the CDR3 is 15 residues. This CDR3 is CASRSGTDSFYEQYF. The DNA for the CDR3 is TGTGCCAGTAGATCCGGGACAGATTCTTTCTACGAGCAGTACTTC.

J is TRBJ2-1 and V is TRBV5-1; TRBD1 matches 7 bases. The CDR3 consists of 17 residues. Germline CDR1 is SGHRS and CDR2 is YFSETQ. The trim removed 2 bases at V and 2 bases at J, leaving 10 bases unmatched. The CDR3 spells CASSFNNLQGTYNEQFF. In DNA form, the CDR3 reads TGCGCCAGCAGCTTTAATAACCTACAGGGGACCTACAATGAGCAGTTCTTC. Supplemented by reference TRBV5-1 and TRBJ2-1, the full variable domain reads KAGVTQTPRYLIKTRGQQVTLSCSPISGHRSVSWYQQTPGQGLQFLFEYFSETQRNKGNFPGRFSGRQFSNSRSEMNVSTLELGDSALYLCASSFNNLQGTYNEQFFGPGTRLTVL.

The gene calls are TRBV28 and TRBJ1-2; D gene ambiguous. The germline V gene encodes CDR1 MDHEN and CDR2 SYDVKM. V dropped 11 bases and J dropped 4 bases, with 20 bases sitting between them. This CDR3 has 14 amino acids. The CDR3 region is CASSGGEAPYGYTF. In DNA, the CDR3 is TGTGCCTCGTCAGGCGGGGAAGCCCCCTATGGCTACACCTTC.

This chain uses TRBV7-2 with TRBJ1-1; no firm D call. V lost 3 bases and J lost 3, with 11 bases in between. This CDR3 has 14 residues. Germline lookup yields CDR1 SGHTA and CDR2 FQGNSA. The CDR3 DNA follows: TGTGCCAGCAGCTTTAGAAACAGTTACACTGAAGCTTTCTTT. Translating it yields CASSFRNSYTEAFF.

This chain joins TRBV2 and TRBJ1-5; 8 nucleotides line up with TRBD1. The V gene end was trimmed by 3 bases and the J gene end by 6 bases; junction bases not matched to a gene: 4. This CDR3 contains 14 residues. Germline assignment: CDR1 SNHLY and CDR2 FYNNEI. The CDR3 bases are TGTGCCAGCAGTGACAGGGGGCTTGGTCAGCCCCAGCATTTT. It codes for CASSDRGLGQPQHF.

The genes are TRBV29-1 and TRBJ2-7, with TRBD1 identical over 8 bases. CDR1 is SQVTM and CDR2 is ANQGSEA in the germline V gene. V shed 3 bases, J shed 12 bases, and the junction held 7 bases outside the gene matches. CDR3 length: 11 amino acids. Written as DNA, the CDR3 is TGCAGCGTTGAGATACCAGGGGGCATGTACTTC. Its protein is CSVEIPGGMYF.

The V and J genes are TRBV5-1 and TRBJ1-4, with 9 nucleotides matching TRBD1. Germline CDR1 reads SGHRS; CDR2 reads YFSETQ. The ends lost 1 base at V and 8 bases at J; junction bases unmatched: 3. This CDR3 has 14 amino acids. The CDR3 DNA is TGCGCCAGCAGCTTGACAGGGGGCAAGGAAAAACTGTTTTTT. Protein sequence: CASSLTGGKEKLFF.

The rearrangement uses TRBV27 and TRBJ2-7, with TRBD1 matching over 7 bases. Germline trimming cut 5 bases from V and 5 bases from J; bases unmatched to any gene: 12. Germline-derived CDR1 and CDR2 are MNHEY and SMNVEV (reference sequence). This CDR3 has 15 residues. The CDR3 DNA is TGTGCCAGCAGTCTCCAAACGACAGGGACGGACGAGCAGTACTTC. It is translated as CASSLQTTGTDEQYF.

The J gene is TRBJ2-2, the V gene TRBV5-1; 7 bases line up with TRBD1. The germline gives CDR1 SGHRS, CDR2 YFSETQ. Losses at the gene ends were 1 base for V and 3 bases for J; bases not matched to a gene: 6. The CDR3 covers 16 residues. The CDR3 DNA follows: TGCGCCAGCAGCTTGCAGGGGACAGTTTACACCGGGGAGCTGTTTTTT. Translating it yields CASSLQGTVYTGELFF.